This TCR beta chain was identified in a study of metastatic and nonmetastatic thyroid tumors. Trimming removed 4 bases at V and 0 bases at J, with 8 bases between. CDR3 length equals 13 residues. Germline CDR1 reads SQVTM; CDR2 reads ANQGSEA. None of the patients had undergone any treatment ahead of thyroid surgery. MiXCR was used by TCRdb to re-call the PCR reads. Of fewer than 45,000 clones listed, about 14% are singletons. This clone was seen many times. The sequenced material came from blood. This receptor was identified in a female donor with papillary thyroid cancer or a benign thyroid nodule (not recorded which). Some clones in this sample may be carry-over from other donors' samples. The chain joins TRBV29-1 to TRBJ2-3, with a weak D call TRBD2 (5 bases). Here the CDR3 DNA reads TGCAGCGTTGGCGGGCTTAGCACAGATACGCAGTATTTT. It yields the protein CSVGGLSTDTQYF.